This T cell receptor beta chain was recovered during a study of blood T cells in healthy people across ages. The CDR3 contains 15 residues. J lost 1 base, V lost 2 bases, and 4 bases had no gene match. Per germline, CDR1 SEHNR and CDR2 FQNEAQ (reference sequence). Next came a second PCR, run for about 7 to 12 cycles, which used a sample-barcoded 5' primer along with a J-beta primer mix. Each CDR3 protein is one row after TCRdb ran MiXCR on the 5' RACE reads. The sample consists of some 1.5 million distinct CDR3 sequences, approximately 28% of them appearing once. The sample holds a few counts of this clonotype.

The receptor was isolated from a woman in her twenties or thirties in good health. The chain is built from TRBV7-9 and TRBJ1-1, with TRBD1 matching over 7 bases. The sequenced sample was blood. The CDR3 DNA reads TGTGCCAGCAGCTTAACGGGACAGCCGAACACTGAAGCTTTCTTT. Translating gives CASSLTGQPNTEAFF.